The entry below gives a single TCR beta chain sequence along with its context. The CDR3 runs to 14 residues. CDR1 SGHRS and CDR2 YFSETQ come from the germline V gene. V was shortened by 0 bases and J by 2 bases, with 8 bases between the two germline ends. Clones were read by immunoSEQ multiplex PCR, and TCRdb kept only the in-frame ones, dropping some. The data show under 200,000 clones, approximately 94% seen once. This sample stems from a study of control samples from healthy donors and cancer patients. Material: PBMCs. The chain joins TRBV5-1 to TRBJ2-5; D call uncertain. The sequence came from a man between 60 and 75 years old with colorectal cancer. The chain's CDR3 is CASSLVPQQETQYF. The CDR3 coding sequence is TGCGCCAGCAGCTTGGTTCCGCAGCAAGAGACCCAGTACTTC.